Listed here are 24 T cell receptor beta chains from one sample, sequenced in a study of cytomegalovirus exposure and HLA in healthy donors (TCRdb year 2017). Library generation was performed with the immunoSEQ multiplex PCR assay. TCRdb obtained this table from immuneACCESS and retained in-frame rearrangements with V and J assigned. These tables miss some clones; where compared with another copy, unresolved V genes account for less than half of the shortfall, and the remainder is unexplained. Across this sample there are 89,000 or so clones, with approximately 94% seen only once. The ten largest make up 0.95% to 1.3% of the sample. Sequencing was performed on PBMCs. The receptors derive from a woman in her twenties or thirties in good health and CMV-seropositive.

The chain is built from TRBV29-1 and TRBJ2-1; D is undetermined. The V gene's germline CDR1 is SQVTM and CDR2 ANQGSEA. V gave up 8 bases and J gave up 6 bases, with 11 bases separating them. This CDR3 comprises 11 residues. The CDR3 loop reads CSPRSGNEQFF. The DNA of the CDR3 is TGCAGCCCCCGATCGGGCAATGAGCAGTTCTTC.

This clone appeared once. The V call is TRBV30, the J call TRBJ1-2, with a possible D match to TRBD1 (6 bases). Germline CDR1 and CDR2: GTSNPN and SVGIG (reference sequence). The CDR3 runs to 15 residues. Between the trimmed V and J ends, which lost 4 bases and 0 bases, there was a span of 15 bases. CDR3 sequence reads: CAWKGQHPSNYGYTF. CDR3 bases: TGTGCCTGGAAAGGACAGCACCCTTCTAACTATGGCTACACCTTC. Based on the CDR3 plus reference TRBV30 and TRBJ1-2, the full variable domain is SQTIHQWPATLVQPVGSPLSLECTVEGTSNPNLYWYRQAAGRGLQLLFYSVGIGQISSEVPQNLSASRPQDRQFILSSKKLLLSDSGFYLCAWKGQHPSNYGYTFGSGTRLTVV.

The chain has TRBV21-1 and TRBJ2-5; TRBD1, the table's D call, lacks a check against the DNA. TRBV21-1 is described as a pseudogene. The length of the CDR3 is 14 residues. In DNA, the CDR3 is TGTGCCAGCAGCACATCGACAGCGCAAGAGACCCAGTACTTC. Amino acid sequence: CASSTSTAQETQYF.

The chain links TRBV25-1 to TRBJ1-2; D unclear. The germline CDR1 and CDR2 sequences are MGHDK and SYGVNS. Trimming shortened V by 3 bases and J by 4 bases, and 15 bases separated the two germline ends. This CDR3 region has 15 residues. CDR3 nucleotide sequence: TGTGCCAGCAGTGATCTTGGAGGAGATACCTATGGCTACACCTTC. Encoded protein: CASSDLGGDTYGYTF.

A single count supports this clone. The gene calls are TRBV7-9 and TRBJ1-4; TRBD1 matches 9 bases. The CDR3 contains 14 residues. Trimming cost V 1 base and J 12 bases; bases outside gene matches: 6. CDR1 is SEHNR and CDR2 is FQNEAQ in the germline V gene (reference sequence). CDR3 sequence (DNA): TGTGCCAGCAGCTTAGGGACAGGGGACAGGGAACTGTTTTTT. Translating gives CASSLGTGDRELFF.

The J gene is TRBJ2-7, the V gene TRBV4-2; D might be TRBD2 (5 bases). CDR3 length equals 16 residues. The ends were cut back, 4 bases at V and 0 bases at J, with 16 bases in the middle. Looked up from germline, CDR1 is LGHNA and CDR2 is YNFKEQ. CDR3 nucleotide sequence: TGTGCCAGCAGCCCATCGACTACCAGATCCTCCTACGAGCAGTACTTC. As protein: CASSPSTTRSSYEQYF.

The chain carries TRBV15 and TRBJ1-1; 9 bases line up with TRBD1. V gave up 2 bases and J gave up 4 bases; unmatched junction bases: 8. The CDR3 length is 16 residues. The germline CDR1 and CDR2 sequences are LNHNV and YYDKDF (reference sequence). CDR3 sequence: CATSRPQGAGFTEAFF. CDR3 coding DNA: TGTGCCACCAGCAGACCACAGGGGGCTGGATTCACTGAAGCTTTCTTT.

This clone was recorded only once. The J gene is TRBJ2-2, the V gene TRBV11-3, with TRBD2 as a possible D gene (6 bases). Germline values: CDR1 SGHNT, CDR2 YENEEA. The CDR3 spans 16 residues. Trimming left V 0 bases short and J 8 bases short, with 16 bases between. The CDR3 coding sequence is TGTGCCAGCAGCTTAGAGGGAGGAGGGACTTTGGGGGAGCTGTTTTTT. Translated, it gives CASSLEGGGTLGELFF. Based on the CDR3 plus reference TRBV11-3 and TRBJ2-2, the full variable domain is EAGVVQSPRYKIIEKKQPVAFWCNPISGHNTLYWYLQNLGQGPELLIRYENEEAVDDSQLPKDRFSAERLKGVDSTLKIQPAELGDSAVYLCASSLEGGGTLGELFFGEGSRLTVL.

The chain carries TRBV6-5 and TRBJ2-7; D may be TRBD1 (5 bases). Trimming left V 6 bases short and J 0 bases short, with 12 bases between. This CDR3 region has 14 residues. CDR1 is MNHEY, CDR2 SVGAGI, per germline. The CDR3 loop is CASRGSTVSYEQYF. The CDR3 DNA sequence: TGTGCCAGCAGAGGGTCGACAGTCTCCTACGAGCAGTACTTC.

The rearrangement uses TRBV2 and TRBJ2-2; D perhaps matches TRBD1 (6 bases). V lost 8 bases and J 6 bases, leaving 22 bases between the germline ends. Germline loops: CDR1 SNHLY, CDR2 FYNNEI. The CDR3 loop spans 16 amino acids. CDR3 nucleotides: TGTGCCAGCGGCCCGGGACACGCGGGTGGGGCCGGGGAGCTGTTTTTT. This gives the protein CASGPGHAGGAGELFF.

The chain has TRBV19 and TRBJ1-4; D remains ambiguous. CDR3 size: 15 residues. The ends were cut back, 5 bases at V and 5 bases at J, with 15 bases in the middle. Germline CDR1 reads LNHDA; CDR2 reads SQIVND (reference sequence). CDR3: CASSPGRLPNEKLFF. The CDR3, as DNA: TGTGCCAGTAGTCCCGGTCGTTTACCAAATGAAAAACTGTTTTTT.

The chain links TRBV19 to TRBJ2-1; D is undetermined. CDR3 length: 14 amino acids. The germline CDR1 and CDR2 sequences are LNHDA and SQIVND (reference sequence). V lost 5 bases to trimming and J lost 6 bases, with 14 bases between them. CDR3 in DNA: TGTGCCAGTAGTGACGCGGTCAGCTTCAATGAGCAGTTCTTC. It is translated as CASSDAVSFNEQFF.

This rearrangement joins TRBV28 to TRBJ2-5; 9 positions agree with TRBD2. CDR1 and CDR2 (germline): MDHEN, SYDVKM. J lost 4 bases, V lost 6 bases, and 12 bases had no gene match. There are 16 residues in the CDR3. The CDR3 DNA follows: TGTGCCAGCAGCCCCCATACGGGACTAGCTCTAGAGACCCAGTACTTC. Its protein is CASSPHTGLALETQYF. Full variable domain (rest looked up from reference TRBV28 and TRBJ2-5): DVKVTQSSRYLVKRTGEKVFLECVQDMDHENMFWYRQDPGLGLRLIYFSYDVKMKEKGDIPEGYSVSREKKERFSLILESASTNQTSMYLCASSPHTGLALETQYFGPGTRLLVL.

This CDR3 is CASSLERATYEQYF. The CDR3 DNA follows: TGTGCCAGCAGCTTAGAGCGGGCTACCTACGAGCAGTACTTC. This chain joins TRBV7-2 and TRBJ2-7; D may be TRBD2 (6 bases). CDR3 length: 14 residues. The V end lost 1 base, the J end lost 2 bases, and 9 bases lay between the germline ends. Germline V CDR1 and CDR2: SGHTA, FQGNSA.

This clone was observed a single time. The genes are TRBV7-2 and TRBJ1-5; 7 nucleotides agree with TRBD1. CDR1 and CDR2 (germline): SGHTA, FQGNSA. Trimming took 2 bases from V and 2 from J; bases not matched to a gene: 6. The CDR3 has 16 residues. The CDR3: CASSLSLDRRNQPQHF. CDR3 in DNA: TGTGCCAGCAGCTTATCTTTGGACAGGCGCAATCAGCCCCAGCATTTT.

The chain is built from TRBV7-9 and TRBJ2-2; TRBD2 is a possible D gene (5 bases). This CDR3 comprises 14 residues. The germline V gene has CDR1 SEHNR and CDR2 FQNEAQ (reference sequence). Between the trimmed V and J ends, which lost 5 bases and 2 bases, there was a span of 9 bases. CDR3 protein: CASSPDYNTGELFF. The CDR3 DNA reads as TGTGCCAGCAGCCCCGACTATAACACCGGGGAGCTGTTTTTT.

The V call is TRBV28, the J call TRBJ2-1; possibly TRBD2 for D (6 bases). CDR1 MDHEN and CDR2 SYDVKM come from the germline V gene. The CDR3 totals 17 residues. Trimming left V 2 bases short and J 4 bases short, with 18 bases between. CDR3 region: CASSLTGEAVRYNEQFF. DNA of the CDR3: TGTGCCAGCAGTTTAACGGGAGAGGCGGTGAGATACAATGAGCAGTTCTTC.

This sequence joins TRBV5-6 and TRBJ2-2, with TRBD1 identical over 9 bases. Per germline, CDR1 SGHDT and CDR2 YYEEEE. Trimming removed 5 bases from V and 4 bases from J; junction bases left unmatched: 6. The CDR3 has 15 amino acids. CDR3 sequence reads: CASRYLDRGTGELFF. The CDR3, as DNA: TGTGCCAGCAGATATCTGGACAGGGGCACCGGGGAGCTGTTTTTT.

The chain has TRBV4-1 and TRBJ2-7; 14 bases are a match to TRBD2. Looked up from germline, CDR1 is MGHRA and CDR2 is YSYEKL. V dropped 7 bases and J dropped 3; count of bases not matched to a gene: 20. The CDR3 is 20 residues long. CDR3 in DNA: TGCGCCAGCACTGGGATGCCGAGGACTAGCGGGAGGCCTAGCTTCTACGAGCAGTACTTC. Its translation is CASTGMPRTSGRPSFYEQYF.

The chain has TRBV4-3 and TRBJ2-7; TRBD2 agrees at 9 bases. The CDR3 loop spans 16 amino acids. V shed 0 bases and J 4 bases; nucleotides not matched to a gene: 7. Germline values: CDR1 LGHNA, CDR2 YSLEER. CDR3 nucleotide sequence: TGCGCCAGCAGCCAAGATTCCGGCGGGAGGGTGTACGAGCAGTACTTC. Its translation is CASSQDSGGRVYEQYF.

The J gene is TRBJ2-2, the V gene TRBV15; 8 nucleotides align to TRBD1. Germline CDR1 LNHNV, CDR2 YYDKDF (reference sequence). The CDR3 totals 18 residues. V shed 0 bases, J shed 4 bases, and the junction held 10 bases outside the gene matches. The CDR3 nucleotides read TGTGCCACCAGCAGAGAAATTGCCGGGACAGGAGGCACCGGGGAGCTGTTTTTT. It is translated as CATSREIAGTGGTGELFF.

This chain uses TRBV6-5 with TRBJ2-1; D unclear. CDR3 length: 13 amino acids. Germline V lookup: CDR1 MNHEY, CDR2 SVGAGI. Trimming stripped 4 bases from V and 5 bases from J, with 9 bases between. The CDR3 DNA reads as TGTGCCAGCAGTTTTTTTATCGACAATGAGCAGTTCTTC. This codes for CASSFFIDNEQFF.

This chain uses TRBV19 with TRBJ1-5; possibly TRBD1 for D (6 bases). CDR3 length: 19 amino acids. The germline CDR1 and CDR2 sequences are LNHDA and SQIVND (reference sequence). V dropped 4 bases and J dropped 0 bases, with 22 bases sitting between them. The CDR3 loop is CASSTITGTQSYSNQPQHF. DNA for the CDR3: TGTGCCAGTAGTACGATTACCGGGACACAGAGCTATAGCAATCAGCCCCAGCATTTT. The full variable domain, rest sourced from reference TRBV19 and TRBJ1-5, is DGGITQSPKYLFRKEGQNVTLSCEQNLNHDAMYWYRQDPGQGLRLIYYSQIVNDFQKGDIAEGYSVSREKKESFPLTVTSAQKNPTAFYLCASSTITGTQSYSNQPQHFGDGTRLSIL.

The chain employs TRBV5-8 and TRBJ2-7; D possibly corresponds to TRBD2 (5 bases). There are 13 residues in the CDR3. CDR1 and CDR2 (germline): SGHTS, YDEGEE. Trimming shortened V by 3 bases and J by 5 bases, and 12 bases separated the two germline ends. The CDR3 loop is CASSSRGIDEQYF. In DNA, the CDR3 is TGTGCCAGCAGCTCACGAGGGATCGACGAGCAGTACTTC.